The 15 T cell receptor beta chains given below trace back to one sample, sequenced in a study of T cell clonality in common variable immunodeficiency. TCRdb keeps only in-frame clones here, not all; method: immunoSEQ multiplex PCR. In total the sample includes around 57,000 clones, none of them seen once. Sequencing was performed on peripheral blood mononuclear cells. These receptors were obtained from a person aged 18-70 years in good health.

This clone was counted ten times or more. The read terminates 3 residues before the CDR3 end, so the remaining end is supplied by the germline J gene. V and J are TRBV19 and TRBJ1-1; 8 nucleotides match TRBD1. V shed 3 bases, J shed 1 base, and the junction held 1 base outside the gene matches. CDR3 size: 14 residues. Germline-derived CDR1 and CDR2 are LNHDA and SQIVND (reference sequence). Partial CDR3 DNA: TGTGCCAGTAGTATTGGACAGGGGAACACTGAA. This encodes CASSIGQGNTE. The whole CDR3 is CASSIGQGNTEAFF.

At least ten counts were recorded for this clone. The read comes to an end 3 residues before the CDR3 does, leaving the germline J gene to fill in the end. V gene TRBV19 combines with J gene TRBJ2-7; 10 bases fit TRBD2. The CDR3 covers 14 residues. Germline V CDR1 and CDR2: LNHDA, SQIVND (reference sequence). After removal of 3 bases from V and 6 bases from J, the junction contained 5 bases not matched to a gene. CDR3 bases read: TGTGCCAGTAGTATTGGGCTAGCGGGAGTCGAG. Protein sequence: CASSIGLAGVE. The full CDR3 sequence reads CASSIGLAGVEQYF.

This clone was observed at least ten times. The observed sequence ends 3 residues before the CDR3 terminus, with the missing tail filled in from the germline J gene. V and J are TRBV5-5 and TRBJ1-5; D is unclear. Germline loops: CDR1 SGHKS, CDR2 YYEKEE (reference sequence). The CDR3 sequence is 15 residues long. The V end lost 4 bases, the J end lost 1 base, and 12 bases lay between the germline ends. CDR3 bases read: TGTGCCAGCAGCCCGGGGTTTGGGAGCAATCAGCCC. Its translation is CASSPGFGSNQP. The whole CDR3 protein is CASSPGFGSNQPQHF.

Remarks on this clone: The read comes to an end 3 residues before the CDR3 does, leaving the germline J gene to fill in the end. The chain carries TRBV7-2 and TRBJ2-7, with 7 bases identical to TRBD2. The germline CDR1 and CDR2 sequences are SGHTA and FQGNSA. This CDR3 contains 14 residues. V lost 3 bases and J lost 3; bases outside the gene matches: 5. The CDR3 loop reads CASSFSPGGYEQYF. The sequenced part of the CDR3 DNA is TGTGCCAGCAGCTTCAGTCCGGGGGGCTACGAG.

The sample holds a few counts of this clone. Only one base separates this from a far larger clonotype, so it likely reflects a read error. The CDR3 is cut off 3 residues early in the read; its end comes from the germline J gene. In the same sample, other DNA sequences code for this CDR3. The rearrangement links TRBV6-2 or TRBV6-3 to TRBJ1-4; D is perhaps TRBD1 (5 bases). CDR1 and CDR2 (germline): MNHEY, SVGEGT. This CDR3 spans 15 amino acids. V lost 6 bases, J lost 4 bases, and 15 bases lay in between. The DNA read from the CDR3 is TGTGCCAGCAGACGACTGGGTCAGGGTAATGAAAAA. Protein: CASRRLGQGNEK. The full CDR3 is CASRRLGQGNEKLFF.

In its sample, this clone was seen many times. The read falls 3 residues short of the CDR3 end, and the missing part is taken from the germline J gene. V usage is TRBV19 and J usage is TRBJ2-1, with TRBD2 identical over 7 bases. CDR1 is LNHDA and CDR2 is SQIVND in the germline V gene (reference sequence). The CDR3 has 15 amino acids. Trimming at V came to 2 bases and at J to 4 bases, leaving 5 bases not matched to a gene. The CDR3 bases that were read are TGTGCCAGTAGTATACCAGCGGGGAGTTACAATGAG. Its protein is CASSIPAGSYNE. The whole CDR3 region reads CASSIPAGSYNEQFF.

This clone was observed many times. The CDR3 end is not reached by the read, which stops 3 residues before it; the germline J gene fills it in. The chain carries TRBV5-1 and TRBJ1-1, with D possibly TRBD1 on 5 matching bases. The CDR3 is made up of 15 amino acids. In germline, CDR1 is SGHRS, CDR2 YFSETQ. Trimming shortened V by 3 bases and J by 1 base, and 13 bases separated the two germline ends. The CDR3 loop is CASSSTRVGNTEAFF. The DNA read from the CDR3 is TGCGCCAGCAGCTCTACCAGGGTTGGGAACACTGAA. The full variable domain, completed using reference TRBV5-1 and TRBJ1-1, is KAGVTQTPRYLIKTRGQQVTLSCSPISGHRSVSWYQQTPGQGLQFLFEYFSETQRNKGNFPGRFSGRQFSNSRSEMNVSTLELGDSALYLCASSSTRVGNTEAFFGQGTRLTVV.

The sample holds many counts of this clone. The read falls 3 residues short of the CDR3 end, and the missing part is taken from the germline J gene. The rearrangement uses TRBV20-1 and TRBJ2-7; TRBD2 is a possible D gene (6 bases). CDR3 length equals 13 residues. Germline V gene lookup returns CDR1 DFQATT and CDR2 SNEGSKA (reference sequence). The V and J ends lost 5 bases and 2 bases respectively, with 13 bases between them. The covered CDR3 bases are TGCAGTGCTTTCCGGGGGTCCACCTACGAG. Amino acids: CSAFRGSTYE. In full, the CDR3 is CSAFRGSTYEQYF.

This clone has ten or more counts. The observed sequence ends 3 residues before the CDR3 terminus, with the missing tail filled in from the germline J gene. This chain uses TRBV5-5 with TRBJ2-5; possible D gene TRBD1, 6 bases. This CDR3 spans 14 amino acids. The V gene's germline CDR1 is SGHKS and CDR2 YYEKEE (reference sequence). The sequenced CDR3 bases are TGTGCCAGCAGCTGGGGCCAGGACAGAAATACC. The encoded protein is CASSWGQDRNT. The entire CDR3 protein reads CASSWGQDRNTQYF.

In its sample, this clone was seen many times. The observed sequence ends 3 residues before the CDR3 terminus, with the missing tail filled in from the germline J gene. The chain carries TRBV30 and TRBJ2-7; D gene ambiguous. Trimming removed 1 base at V and 0 bases at J, with 10 bases between. CDR1 and CDR2 (germline): GTSNPN, SVGIG (reference sequence). The CDR3 length is 14 residues. CDR3 DNA (partial): TGTGCCTGGAGTGCACGGGTCCTCTCCTACGAG. This sequence encodes CAWSARVLSYE. The complete CDR3 sequence is CAWSARVLSYEQYF.

With regard to this clone: With the read ending 3 residues before the CDR3 end, the germline J gene is used to fill in that end. The rearrangement joins TRBV19 to TRBJ1-5; 8 bases are shared with TRBD1. Germline trimming cut 4 bases from V and 6 bases from J; bases unmatched to any gene: 8. This CDR3 contains 15 residues. Germline values: CDR1 LNHDA, CDR2 SQIVND (reference sequence). CDR3 DNA (partial): TGTGCCAGTAGTACTATCGGACAGGGAAGTCAGCCC. Translating gives CASSTIGQGSQP. The full CDR3 reads CASSTIGQGSQPQHF.

This clone was counted many times. The CDR3 is cut off 3 residues early in the read; its end comes from the germline J gene. V is TRBV7-2 and J is TRBJ1-4, with no clear D. CDR1 and CDR2 from the germline V gene are SGHTA and FQGNSA. Deletions cut 0 bases from V and 8 bases from J, with 7 bases between. The CDR3 is 13 residues long. The CDR3 region is CASSLAPREKLFF. CDR3 DNA, as far as it was read: TGTGCCAGCAGCTTAGCTCCGAGGGAAAAA. Complete variable domain (other parts from reference TRBV7-2 and TRBJ1-4): GAGVSQSPSNKVTEKGKDVELRCDPISGHTALYWYRQSLGQGLEFLIYFQGNSAPDKSGLPSDRFSAERTGGSVSTLTIQRTQQEDSAVYLCASSLAPREKLFFGSGTQLSVL.

This clone appeared many times. The read gets to within 3 residues of the CDR3 end, and the germline J gene fills in the rest. V is TRBV5-1 and J is TRBJ1-2, with D uncertain. Per germline, CDR1 SGHRS and CDR2 YFSETQ. CDR3 size: 14 residues. Trimming stripped 0 bases from V and 4 bases from J, with 10 bases between. The sequenced part of the CDR3 DNA is TGCGCCAGCAGCTTGGCCAGACAAAGCTATGGC. This codes for CASSLARQSYG. In full, the CDR3 is CASSLARQSYGYTF.

Many counts were recorded for this clone. Germline and junction disagree at one end, which may indicate a read error. The DNA ends 3 residues before the CDR3 does, and the rest of the CDR3 is filled in from the germline J gene. This chain uses TRBV4-2 with TRBJ1-2, with no clear D. The CDR3 sequence is 14 residues long. The V gene's germline CDR1 is LGHNA and CDR2 YNFKEQ. The CDR3 sequence is CASSQDAGFSGYTF. CDR3 DNA (partial): TGCGCCAGCAGCCAAGATGCGGGTTTTAGCGGC.

This clone was counted many times. The CDR3 extends 3 residues past the end of the read, so its final part is completed from the germline J gene. The chain links TRBV5-1 to TRBJ2-5; D is possibly TRBD1 (5 bases). V gave up 0 bases and J gave up 5 bases, with 11 bases separating them. In germline, CDR1 is SGHRS, CDR2 YFSETQ. The length of the CDR3 is 14 residues. This CDR3 reads CASSLVQEPETQYF. The sequenced part of the CDR3 DNA is TGCGCCAGCAGCTTGGTACAGGAGCCGGAGACC.